Here is one T cell receptor beta chain with its context. Its antigen is currently unknown. TCRdb re-called the 5' RACE reads through MiXCR, storing one row per CDR3 protein. The sample lists roughly 450,000 distinct CDR3 sequences, around a sixth occurring once. Germline V gene lookup returns CDR1 MGHRA and CDR2 YSYEKL. This CDR3 contains 16 residues. V gave up 1 base and J gave up 8 bases; unmatched junction bases: 9. This entry comes from a study of T-cell memory formation after mild COVID-19. Findings and caveats of the study: Contracting CD4+ clones lay largely in CM and EM, with CD8+ ones residing in EMRA.

This rearrangement joins TRBV4-1 to TRBJ1-4; TRBD1 agrees at 8 bases. Sequences were obtained from PBMCs or a T cell subset sorted from them (not recorded which). The clonotype comes from an adult woman who had mild COVID-19 (a few samples of this study predate the infection). Cell type and time point are not known. The CDR3 reads CASSQGQGAVGEKLFF. The CDR3 DNA follows: TGCGCCAGCAGCCAAGGGCAGGGGGCAGTCGGAGAAAAACTGTTTTTT.